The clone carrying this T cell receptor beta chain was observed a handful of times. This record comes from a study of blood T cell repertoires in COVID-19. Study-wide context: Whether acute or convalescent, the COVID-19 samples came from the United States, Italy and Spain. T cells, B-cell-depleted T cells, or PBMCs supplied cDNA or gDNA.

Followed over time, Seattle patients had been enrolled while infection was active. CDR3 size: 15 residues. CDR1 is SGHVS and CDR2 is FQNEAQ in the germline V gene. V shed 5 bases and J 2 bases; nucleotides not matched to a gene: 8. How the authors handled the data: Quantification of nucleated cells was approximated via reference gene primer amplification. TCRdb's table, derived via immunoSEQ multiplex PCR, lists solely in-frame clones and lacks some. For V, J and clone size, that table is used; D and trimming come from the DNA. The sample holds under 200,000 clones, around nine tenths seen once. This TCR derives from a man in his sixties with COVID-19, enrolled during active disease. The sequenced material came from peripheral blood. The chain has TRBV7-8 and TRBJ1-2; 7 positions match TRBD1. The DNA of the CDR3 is TGTGCCAGCAGCCCCAGAAGGGACAGCAACTATGGCTACACCTTC. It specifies CASSPRRDSNYGYTF.